This is a list of T cell receptor beta chains from one sample in a study of blood T cell repertoires in COVID-19. The assay was immunoSEQ multiplex PCR, and TCRdb's table has in-frame clones only and misses some. The sample lists 40,000 to 50,000 clones; nearly 90% were seen once. The material sequenced was peripheral blood. The receptors shown here come from a human donor in a cohort sampled during active COVID-19. Each CDR3 is given with its conserved first and last residue. A D gene is named only where the DNA matches it firmly. Rows may omit the clone size; those that give it use once, few, many or a size class.

D gene	clone size	V gene	CDR3 length	J gene	CDR3 DNA	CDR3 protein
.	.	TRBV6-6	14	TRBJ1-4	TGTGCCAGCAAGGGTCGCTACGAGGGAGAAAAACTGTTTTTT	CASKGRYEGEKLFF
TRBD2	once	TRBV11-2	16	TRBJ2-7	TGTGCCAGCAGCTTTGACGGACTAGCGGGAGGTTACGAGCAGTACTTC	CASSFDGLAGGYEQYF
.	.	TRBV25-1	17	TRBJ2-2	TGTGCCAGCAGTGAACACCGCGCCTCCAGGGACACCGGGGAGCTGTTTTTT	CASSEHRASRDTGELFF
TRBD1	.	TRBV18	15	TRBJ2-1	TGTGCCAGCTCACCCCCCGGGACAGGGTTGAATGAGCAGTTCTTC	CASSPPGTGLNEQFF
TRBD2	.	TRBV15	19	TRBJ2-2	TGTGCCACCAGCAGAGATCGTGCTAGCGGGGGGGCACGGACCGGGGAGCTGTTTTTT	CATSRDRASGGARTGELFF
.	once	TRBV5-1	17	TRBJ2-5	TGCGCCAGCAGCCCGGGACTGTCGGGGCTCTCCCAAGAGACCCAGTACTTC	CASSPGLSGLSQETQYF
.	few	TRBV9	17	TRBJ1-2	TGTGCCAGCAGCGCGCCAGACAGGACCACACTTAACTATGGCTACACCTTC	CASSAPDRTTLNYGYTF
.	.	TRBV6-5	14	TRBJ1-1	TGTGCCCTCCGGGGGGGACCCCAGAACACTGAAGCTTTCTTT	CALRGGPQNTEAFF
TRBD1	.	TRBV13	16	TRBJ1-5	TGTGCCAGCAGCATCGGGACAGGCGGGAGCAATCAGCCCCAGCATTTT	CASSIGTGGSNQPQHF
.	.	TRBV2	14	TRBJ1-1	TGTGCCAGCAGGCCGGGACAACTTACCACTGAAGCTTTCTTT	CASRPGQLTTEAFF
TRBD1	.	TRBV27	14	TRBJ2-5	TGTGCCAGCAGCCGATCGACAGGGCGAGAGACCCAGTACTTC	CASSRSTGRETQYF
TRBD1	.	TRBV5-1	18	TRBJ2-7	TGCGCCAGCAGCTTGGCCCTACTAGGGGGCGAGAGCTCCTACGAGCAGTACTTC	CASSLALLGGESSYEQYF
TRBD1	.	TRBV29-1	12	TRBJ2-5	TGCAGCGTCGACAGGGGAGGAGAGACCCAGTACTTC	CSVDRGGETQYF
.	.	TRBV4-3	13	TRBJ2-1	TGCGCCAGCAGCCGAGGAATGTACAATGAGCAGTTCTTC	CASSRGMYNEQFF
TRBD2	.	TRBV18	13	TRBJ2-2	TGTGCCAGCTCCAGCGGGGGCACCGGGGAGCTGTTTTTT	CASSSGGTGELFF
TRBD1	.	TRBV2	16	TRBJ1-2	TGTGCCAGCAGCCCCGGGACAGGGGGCGTGCGGCATGGCTACACCTTC	CASSPGTGGVRHGYTF
.	.	TRBV5-1	14	TRBJ1-2	TGCGCCAGCAGCTTGCTGCGGGCCCGGTATGGCTACACCTTC	CASSLLRARYGYTF
TRBD1	.	TRBV6-5	14	TRBJ2-4	TGTGCCAGCAGTTGGGACAGGACAAAAAACATTCAGTACTTC	CASSWDRTKNIQYF
.	.	TRBV28	12	TRBJ1-6	TGTGCCAGCAGTTCACAGAATTCACCCCTCCACTTT	CASSSQNSPLHF
TRBD2	.	TRBV27	17	TRBJ2-5	TGTGCCAGCAGGAGACCCGGGACTAGCGGGAGAGGAAAGACCCAGTACTTC	CASRRPGTSGRGKTQYF
TRBD1	.	TRBV19	15	TRBJ1-5	TGTGCCAGTAGTGCGGGACAGCATAGCAATCAGCCCCAGCATTTT	CASSAGQHSNQPQHF
TRBD1	once	TRBV30	16	TRBJ1-4	TGTGCCTGGAGTGTACGTCGGGGACAGGGGGAAGAAAAACTGTTTTTT	CAWSVRRGQGEEKLFF
.	.	TRBV7-2	11	TRBJ1-1	TGTGCCAGCAGCTTAGCCGCCGGGGCTTTCTTT	CASSLAAGAFF
.	.	TRBV5-1	15	TRBJ1-1	TGCGCCAGCAGCAACTCCGGACAGCCGAACACTGAAGCTTTCTTT	CASSNSGQPNTEAFF
.	.	TRBV7-9	15	TRBJ1-1	TGTGCCAGCAGCGTTGCGGGTTCGAGAAACACTGAAGCTTTCTTT	CASSVAGSRNTEAFF
TRBD2	.	TRBV2	14	TRBJ2-5	TGTGCCAGCAGGGGACTAGCGGGACAAGAGACCCAGTACTTC	CASRGLAGQETQYF
TRBD1	.	TRBV7-8	12	TRBJ1-2	TGTGCCAGCAGCTTACCGACAGGGGGCTACACCTTC	CASSLPTGGYTF
.	.	TRBV19	16	TRBJ2-1	TGTGCCAGTAGTATAGGGACTTCCATCTCCTACAATGAGCAGTTCTTC	CASSIGTSISYNEQFF
TRBD2	.	TRBV7-8	15	TRBJ2-2	TGTGCCAGCAGCTTAGTGGGAGGGTACACCGGGGAGCTGTTTTTT	CASSLVGGYTGELFF
.	.	TRBV18	14	TRBJ2-2	TGTGCCAGCTCATTAGACTCCTCCTCCGGGGAGCTGTTTTTT	CASSLDSSSGELFF
TRBD1	once	TRBV2	18	TRBJ1-5	TGTGCCAGCAGGGGGGCGGGACAGGGTGTAAAGGGCAATCAGCCCCAGCATTTT	CASRGAGQGVKGNQPQHF
TRBD2	.	TRBV7-9	15	TRBJ2-5	TGTGCCAGCAGCTTAGAAGGGACTAGCAGTGAGACCCAGTACTTC	CASSLEGTSSETQYF
TRBD1	.	TRBV6-5	14	TRBJ1-1	TGTGCCAGCAGACAGACAGGGGGCAGCAAAGAAGCTTTCTTT	CASRQTGGSKEAFF
.	.	TRBV21-1	15	TRBJ1-4	TGTGCCGGCAGCAAGGGCGACTCTAGAGGGGAAAAACTGTTTTTT	CAGSKGDSRGEKLFF
.	.	TRBV6-5	13	TRBJ1-6	TGTGCCAGCGCCGACAGGCGGGGGTCACCCCTCCACTTT	CASADRRGSPLHF
TRBD1	few	TRBV2	14	TRBJ1-1	TGTGCCAGCAGATCGACAGGGGGCCTAACTGAAGCTTTCTTT	CASRSTGGLTEAFF
.	.	TRBV6-5	11	TRBJ1-2	TGTGCCGCTACTGGGGGGTCTGGCTACACCTTC	CAATGGSGYTF
.	.	TRBV3-1/TRBV3-2	15	TRBJ2-7	TGTGCCAGCAGCCGCCAAGCGGAGGGCCCCTACGAGCAGTACTTC	CASSRQAEGPYEQYF
.	.	TRBV10-3	14	TRBJ1-2	TGTGCCATCAGTGTCGAGGGAGCGGAGTATGGCTACACCTTC	CAISVEGAEYGYTF
.	.	TRBV7-8	14	TRBJ1-6	TGTGCCAGCAGCTTCTTCTCTCATAATTCACCCCTCCACTTT	CASSFFSHNSPLHF
.	.	TRBV27	18	TRBJ2-1	TGTGCCAGCAGCCACTCACCCCTCCGCATGACACGGCACAATGAGCAGTTCTTC	CASSHSPLRMTRHNEQFF
.	once	TRBV12-5	16	TRBJ2-3	TGTGCTAGTGGTCCCGAAGGGGGACTAAGCACAGATACGCAGTATTTT	CASGPEGGLSTDTQYF
.	.	TRBV7-2	12	TRBJ2-7	TGTGCCAGCAGCTCACCACAGGGCGAGCAGTACTTC	CASSSPQGEQYF
.	.	TRBV4-1	18	TRBJ1-4	TGCGCCAGCAGCCAAGAAGGGAGGAGTGCGATTACTAATGAAAAACTGTTTTTT	CASSQEGRSAITNEKLFF
.	.	TRBV7-9	14	TRBJ1-1	TGTGCCAGCAGCTTAGCTCCTCCTAACACTGAAGCTTTCTTT	CASSLAPPNTEAFF
.	.	TRBV9	16	TRBJ2-2	TGTGCCAGCAGCGTCTCAGGCGGCGGGGAACACGGGGAGCTGTTTTTT	CASSVSGGGEHGELFF
TRBD1	.	TRBV7-2	17	TRBJ2-7	TGTGCCAGCAGCTTAGGCCCCGGCCGGACAGGGGCGGGAGAGCAGTACTTC	CASSLGPGRTGAGEQYF
.	once	TRBV18	17	TRBJ1-3	TGTGCCAGCTCACCTAGCGCCGGGGACTTCTCTGGAAACACCATATATTTT	CASSPSAGDFSGNTIYF
TRBD1	once	TRBV4-1	15	TRBJ1-4	TGCGCCAGCAGCCGGACGGGACAGGGAAACGAAAAACTGTTTTTT	CASSRTGQGNEKLFF
.	few	TRBV6-5	15	TRBJ1-3	TGTGCCAGCAGTTACTCGGACAGCTCTGGAAACACCATATATTTT	CASSYSDSSGNTIYF
.	.	TRBV2	19	TRBJ2-1	TGTGCCAGCAGTCAAGGGGGATGGGGGAGGGCCTCCTCCTACAATGAGCAGTTCTTC	CASSQGGWGRASSYNEQFF
.	once	TRBV7-2	15	TRBJ1-3	TGTGCCAGCAGCTTATCGCCAGGGGTCGGAAACACCATATATTTT	CASSLSPGVGNTIYF
.	once	TRBV30	13	TRBJ1-4	TGTGCCTGGACACAGGGTTCGCGCGAAAAACTGTTTTTT	CAWTQGSREKLFF